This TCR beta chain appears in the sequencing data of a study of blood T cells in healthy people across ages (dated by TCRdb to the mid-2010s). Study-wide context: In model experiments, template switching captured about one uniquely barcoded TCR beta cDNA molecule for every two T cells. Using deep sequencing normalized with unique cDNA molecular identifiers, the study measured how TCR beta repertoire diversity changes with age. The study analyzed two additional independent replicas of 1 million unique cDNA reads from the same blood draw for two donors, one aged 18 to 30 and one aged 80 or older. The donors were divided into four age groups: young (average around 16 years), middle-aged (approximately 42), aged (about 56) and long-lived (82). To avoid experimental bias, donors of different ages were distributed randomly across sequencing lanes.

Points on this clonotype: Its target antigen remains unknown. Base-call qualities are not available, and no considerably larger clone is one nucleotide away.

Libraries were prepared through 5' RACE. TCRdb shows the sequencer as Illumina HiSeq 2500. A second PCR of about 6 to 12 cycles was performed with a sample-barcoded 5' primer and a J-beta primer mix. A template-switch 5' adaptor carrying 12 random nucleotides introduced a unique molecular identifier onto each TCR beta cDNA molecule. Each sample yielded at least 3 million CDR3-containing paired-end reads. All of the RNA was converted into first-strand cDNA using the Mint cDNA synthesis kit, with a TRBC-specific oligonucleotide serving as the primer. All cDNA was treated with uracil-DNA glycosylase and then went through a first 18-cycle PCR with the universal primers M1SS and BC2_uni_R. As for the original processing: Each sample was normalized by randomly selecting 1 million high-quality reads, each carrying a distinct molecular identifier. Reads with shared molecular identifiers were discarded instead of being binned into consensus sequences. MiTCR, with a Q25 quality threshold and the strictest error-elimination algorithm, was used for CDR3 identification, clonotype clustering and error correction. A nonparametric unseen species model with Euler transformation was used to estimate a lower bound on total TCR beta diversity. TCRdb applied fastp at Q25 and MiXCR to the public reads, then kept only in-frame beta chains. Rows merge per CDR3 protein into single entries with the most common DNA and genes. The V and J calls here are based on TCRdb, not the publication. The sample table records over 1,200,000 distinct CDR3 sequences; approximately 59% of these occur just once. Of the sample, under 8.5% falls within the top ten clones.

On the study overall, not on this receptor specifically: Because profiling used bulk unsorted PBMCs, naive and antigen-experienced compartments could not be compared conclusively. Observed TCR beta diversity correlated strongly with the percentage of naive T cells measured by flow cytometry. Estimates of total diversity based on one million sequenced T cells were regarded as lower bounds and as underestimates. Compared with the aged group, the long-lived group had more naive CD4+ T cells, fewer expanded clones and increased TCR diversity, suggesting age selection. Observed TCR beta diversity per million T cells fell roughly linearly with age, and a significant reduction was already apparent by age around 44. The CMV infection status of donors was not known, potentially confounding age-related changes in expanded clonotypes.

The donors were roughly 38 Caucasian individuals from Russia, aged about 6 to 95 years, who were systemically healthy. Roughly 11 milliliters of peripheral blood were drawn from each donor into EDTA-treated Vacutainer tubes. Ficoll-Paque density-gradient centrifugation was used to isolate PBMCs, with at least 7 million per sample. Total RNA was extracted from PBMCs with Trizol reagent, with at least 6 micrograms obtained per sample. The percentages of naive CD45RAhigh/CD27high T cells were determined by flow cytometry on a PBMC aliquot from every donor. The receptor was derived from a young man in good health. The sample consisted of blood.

Here is the DNA: TGTGCCAGCAGCGGGCAAGGCCAGAGGATGTATGGCTACACCTTC. Its coded protein is CASSGQGQRMYGYTF. Recombination linked TRBV9 to TRBJ1-2, with the D segment identity uncertain. The CDR3 has 15 amino acids, counting the end cysteine and phenylalanine. Just the 45-base CDR3 DNA is kept, in frame starting at base 1. Deletion took 3 bases off V and 5 bases off J, with a span of 17 bases between the germline ends. CDR1 and CDR2, looked up from the germline V gene, are SGDLS and YYNGEE. The CDR3, completed at both ends by the reference TRBV9 and TRBJ1-2 genes, gives the full variable domain DSGVTQTPKHLITATGQRVTLRCSPRSGDLSVYWYQQSLDQGLQFLIQYYNGEERAKGNILERFSAQQFPDLHSELNLSSLELGDSALYFCASSGQGQRMYGYTFGSGTRLTVV.